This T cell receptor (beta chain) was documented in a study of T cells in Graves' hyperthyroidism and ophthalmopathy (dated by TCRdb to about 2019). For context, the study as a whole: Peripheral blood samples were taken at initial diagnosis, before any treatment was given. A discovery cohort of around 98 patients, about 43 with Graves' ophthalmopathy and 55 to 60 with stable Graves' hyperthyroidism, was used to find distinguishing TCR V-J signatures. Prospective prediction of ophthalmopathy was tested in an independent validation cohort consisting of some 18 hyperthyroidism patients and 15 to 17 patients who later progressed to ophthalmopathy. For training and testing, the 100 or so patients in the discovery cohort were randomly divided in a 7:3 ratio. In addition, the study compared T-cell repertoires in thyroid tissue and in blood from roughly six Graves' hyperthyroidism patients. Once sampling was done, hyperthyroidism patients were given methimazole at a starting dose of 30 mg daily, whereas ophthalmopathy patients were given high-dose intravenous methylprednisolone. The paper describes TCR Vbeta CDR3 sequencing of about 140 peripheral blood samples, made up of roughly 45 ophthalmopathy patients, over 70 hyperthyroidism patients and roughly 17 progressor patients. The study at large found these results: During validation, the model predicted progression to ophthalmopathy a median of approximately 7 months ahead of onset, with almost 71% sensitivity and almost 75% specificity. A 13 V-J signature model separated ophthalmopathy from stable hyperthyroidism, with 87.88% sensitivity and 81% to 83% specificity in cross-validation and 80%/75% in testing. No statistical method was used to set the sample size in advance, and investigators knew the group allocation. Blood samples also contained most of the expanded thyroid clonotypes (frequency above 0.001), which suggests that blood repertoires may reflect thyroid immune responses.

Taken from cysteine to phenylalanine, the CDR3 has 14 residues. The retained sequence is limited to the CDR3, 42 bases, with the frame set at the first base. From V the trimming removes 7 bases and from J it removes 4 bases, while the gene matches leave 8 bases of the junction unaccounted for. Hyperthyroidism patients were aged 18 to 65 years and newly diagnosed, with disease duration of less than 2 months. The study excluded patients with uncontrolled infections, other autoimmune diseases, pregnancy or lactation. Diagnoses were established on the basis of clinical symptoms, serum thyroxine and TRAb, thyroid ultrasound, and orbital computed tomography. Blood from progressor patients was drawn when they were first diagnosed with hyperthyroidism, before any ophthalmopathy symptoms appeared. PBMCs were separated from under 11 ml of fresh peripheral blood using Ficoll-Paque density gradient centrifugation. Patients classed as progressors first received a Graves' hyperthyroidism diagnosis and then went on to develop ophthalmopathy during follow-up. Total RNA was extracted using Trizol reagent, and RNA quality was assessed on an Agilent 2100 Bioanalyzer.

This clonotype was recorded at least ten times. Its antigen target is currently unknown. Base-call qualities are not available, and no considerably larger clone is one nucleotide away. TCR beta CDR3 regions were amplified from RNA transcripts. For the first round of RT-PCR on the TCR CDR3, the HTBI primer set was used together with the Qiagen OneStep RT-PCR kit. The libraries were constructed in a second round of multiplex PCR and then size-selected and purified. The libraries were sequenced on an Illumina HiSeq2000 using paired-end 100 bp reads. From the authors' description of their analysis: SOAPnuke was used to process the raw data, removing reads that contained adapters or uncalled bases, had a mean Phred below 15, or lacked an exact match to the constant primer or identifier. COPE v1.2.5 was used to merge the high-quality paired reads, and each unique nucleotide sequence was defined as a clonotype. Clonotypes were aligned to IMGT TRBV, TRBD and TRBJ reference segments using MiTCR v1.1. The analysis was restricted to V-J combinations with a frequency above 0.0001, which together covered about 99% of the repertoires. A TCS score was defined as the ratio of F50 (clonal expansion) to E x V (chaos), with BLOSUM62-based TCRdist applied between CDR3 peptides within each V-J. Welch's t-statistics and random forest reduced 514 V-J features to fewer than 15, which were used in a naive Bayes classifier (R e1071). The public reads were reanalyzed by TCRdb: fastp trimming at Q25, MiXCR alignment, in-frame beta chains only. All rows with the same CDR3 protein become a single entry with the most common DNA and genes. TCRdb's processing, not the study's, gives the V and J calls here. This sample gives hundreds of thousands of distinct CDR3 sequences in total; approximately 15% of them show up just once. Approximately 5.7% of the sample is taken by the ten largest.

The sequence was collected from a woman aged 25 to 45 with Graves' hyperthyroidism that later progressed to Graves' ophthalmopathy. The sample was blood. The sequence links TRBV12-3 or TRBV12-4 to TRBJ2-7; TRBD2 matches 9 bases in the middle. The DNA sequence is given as TGTGCCAGCACCTATAGCGGGAGTGGGTACGAGCAGTACTTC. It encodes CASTYSGSGYEQYF.